This is a list of T cell receptor beta chains from one sample in a study of neurological immune-mediated disorders. TCRdb analysed the 5' RACE reads with MiXCR anew, one entry per CDR3 protein. The sample contains 70,000 or so distinct CDR3 sequences, 3.2% of which appear only once. Sequenced sample: PBMCs. These TCRs come from a woman aged 45-60 years with multiple sclerosis. CDR3s include the opening cysteine and the closing phenylalanine or tryptophan. A D gene is named only where the DNA matches it firmly. Expanded clones get a size class; other rows say once, few or many, or leave the size out.

J | D | V | size | DNA | CDR3
TRBJ1-2 | - | TRBV7-2 | - | TGTGCCAGCAGCTCAGACTGGGGAGACTATGGCTACACCTTC | CASSSDWGDYGYTF
TRBJ1-2 | - | TRBV6-6 | many | TGTGCCAGCAGCCGGGGGGGAAATTGGGGCTACACCTTC | CASSRGGNWGYTF
TRBJ2-1 | TRBD2 | TRBV5-1 | many | TGCGCCAGCAGCTTGGTGGCTAGCGGGGGGGCTGGCTCCTACAATGAGCAGTTCTTC | CASSLVASGGAGSYNEQFF
TRBJ2-3 | TRBD2 | TRBV6-1 | many | TGTGCCAGCAGTGAATTGGGGGGGACCACAGATACGCAGTATTTT | CASSELGGTTDTQYF
TRBJ2-1 | - | TRBV15 | many | TGTGCCACCAGCAGAGACCCAATAGGTGGGGAGCAGTTCTTC | CATSRDPIGGEQFF
TRBJ2-5 | - | TRBV7-2 | many | TGTGCCAGCAGCCCGTCGCCAACCCAAGAGACCCAGTACTTC | CASSPSPTQETQYF
TRBJ2-1 | - | TRBV7-3 | many | TGTGCCAGCACGCGCTCTGATGAGCAGTTCTTC | CASTRSDEQFF
TRBJ2-1 | TRBD1 | TRBV20-1 | many | TGCAGTGCCACAGCGGCCTTTGGACAGGGCAGGCCCAATGAGCAGTTCTTC | CSATAAFGQGRPNEQFF
TRBJ1-5 | - | TRBV19 | few | TGTGCCAGTAGTATTGGGCCGACGCTCGGTTCTCAGCACCAGCATTTT | CASSIGPTLGSQHQHF
TRBJ2-6 | TRBD2 | TRBV12-3/TRBV12-4 | many | TGTGCCAGCAGTTGGAATAGCGGGACCGGGGCCAACGTCCTGACTTTC | CASSWNSGTGANVLTF
TRBJ1-5 | - | TRBV20-1 | many | TGCAGTGCTAGGTGGGGCAGCAGGGCCCATAGCAATCAGCCCCAGCATTTT | CSARWGSRAHSNQPQHF
TRBJ1-2 | - | TRBV5-5 | many | TGTGCCAGCAGCTTGCCCAGCCTGTATGGCTACACCTTC | CASSLPSLYGYTF
TRBJ2-5 | - | TRBV5-1 | many | TGCGCCAGCAGCTTGGCAGGCCCTAACCGATATGAAGAGACCCAGTACTTC | CASSLAGPNRYEETQYF